This T cell receptor (beta chain) was captured by sequencing in a study of OX40 agonist ivuxolimab in advanced cancers. Study-level information: Intravenous ivuxolimab was administered to patients every 2 weeks at 0.01 to 10 mg/kg. Dose-escalation patients suffered from hepatocellular carcinoma, melanoma, renal cell or head and neck cancer.

On this clone itself: Antigen unknown.

TCRdb's copy holds only in-frame clones and misses some; the assay was immunoSEQ multiplex PCR. The sample lists around 72,000 clones; roughly nine tenths were seen once. Germline V gives CDR1 MNHEY, CDR2 SVGAGI. The CDR3 spans 15 residues. V was trimmed by 5 bases and J by 3 bases, leaving 13 bases between them. Points from the study as a whole: In the 0.1 to 3.0 mg/kg range, CD4+ and CD8+ blood T cells had expanded clonally by week 6. In the 0.1-3.0 mg/kg groups, partial responders showed among the lowest expansion.

The sequencing used CD4+ or CD8+ T cells sorted from blood, collected in a trial of the OX40 agonist ivuxolimab. This chain joins TRBV6-5 and TRBJ2-2; tentatively, D is TRBD2 (6 bases). The sequence was collected from an adult with an advanced solid tumor such as melanoma, head and neck, liver or kidney cancer. In DNA, the CDR3 is TGTGCCAGCAGTAGAAATAGCGGATACACCGGGGAGCTGTTTTTT. Its protein is CASSRNSGYTGELFF.